This entry describes one T cell receptor (beta chain). Its antigen is unknown. Germline CDR1 is WSHSY and CDR2 is SAAADI. Losses at the gene ends were 0 bases for V and 13 bases for J; bases not matched to a gene: 22. CDR3 length: 18 amino acids. Sequencing used immunoSEQ multiplex PCR; TCRdb keeps in-frame clones, though not all of them. The top ten hold about 34% of the sample, which has 600,000 to 750,000 clones, about 90% seen once. These data originate in a study of shared clonotypes between healthy human individuals. Study-wide points: Clonotypes that were shared across a handful of donors made up around 5.5% of naive CD4 clonotypes.

CD45RO+ cells were combined with CCR7-negative CD45RA+ TemRA cells to form CD8 memory. The receptor's source is a young man in good health. Some clones in this sample may be carry-over from other donors' samples. This sequence joins TRBV10-2 and TRBJ2-5; 8 positions agree with TRBD2. The sequencing sample was made of memory CD8+ T cells from PBMCs. As for subset: CD45RO+ cells pooled with CCR7-negative TemRA cells. The CDR3 region is CASSESTVTSGNPSKGYF. The CDR3 DNA reads as TGCGCCAGCAGTGAGTCGACGGTAACTAGCGGTAACCCGAGCAAGGGGTACTTC.